A single sample is the source of the 8 T cell receptor beta chains below, sequenced in a study of OX40 agonist ivuxolimab in advanced cancers. Only in-frame clones appear in the TCRdb table, and some are missing; sequencing was by immunoSEQ multiplex PCR. The sample consists of tens of thousands of clones, 86% of them appearing once. This specimen was CD4+ or CD8+ T cells sorted from blood, taken in a trial of the OX40 agonist ivuxolimab. Receptors were obtained from an adult with an advanced solid tumor such as melanoma, head and neck, liver or kidney cancer.

This clone was seen a few times. The V gene is TRBV27, the J gene TRBJ1-2, with a tentative D call TRBD1 (5 bases). CDR1 MNHEY and CDR2 SMNVEV come from the germline V gene (reference sequence). CDR3 length equals 14 residues. The V end was cut by 10 bases, the J end by 3 bases, with 18 bases between. CDR3 coding DNA: TGTGCCACCCGGGACCTAAACCCAGACTATGGCTACACCTTC. Translating it yields CATRDLNPDYGYTF.

V is TRBV6-6 and J is TRBJ2-7, with D possibly being TRBD1 (5 bases). Trimming pared 6 bases from V and 4 bases from J, leaving 13 bases between. Looked up from germline, CDR1 is MNHNY and CDR2 is SVGAGI (reference sequence). This CDR3 region has 13 residues. CDR3 protein: CASSPLPGYEQYF. The CDR3 region has the DNA TGTGCCAGCAGCCCACTACCAGGGTACGAGCAGTACTTC.

The J gene is TRBJ1-2, the V gene TRBV7-2; D gene uncertain. CDR1 and CDR2 (germline): SGHTA, FQGNSA. There are 14 residues in the CDR3. V was cut by 1 base and J by 7 bases, with 13 bases left in between. The CDR3 reads CASSLGPSSGGYTF. Written as DNA, the CDR3 is TGTGCCAGCAGCTTAGGCCCCTCTTCGGGTGGCTACACCTTC.

The rearrangement joins TRBV2 to TRBJ1-5; D uncertain. The CDR3 covers 13 residues. V lost 7 bases and J 2 bases, leaving 9 bases between the germline ends. The germline V gene has CDR1 SNHLY and CDR2 FYNNEI. In DNA, the CDR3 is TGTGCCAGCAAGGGAGGAGGCAATCAGCCCCAGCATTTT. Its translation: CASKGGGNQPQHF.

This chain joins TRBV6-5 and TRBJ2-7; D is ambiguous. The CDR3 totals 11 residues. V was clipped by 8 bases and J by 3 bases, with 8 bases between them. Germline CDR1 is MNHEY and CDR2 is SVGAGI. CDR3 sequence (DNA): TGTGCCAGCGCCACGGGCTACGAGCAGTACTTC. Its protein is CASATGYEQYF.

The chain is built from TRBV30 and TRBJ2-7, with 9 positions matching TRBD1. The V segment lost 7 bases and the J segment 4 bases; nucleotides outside the gene matches: 11. This CDR3 spans 14 amino acids. Germline values: CDR1 GTSNPN, CDR2 SVGIG (reference sequence). CDR3 loop: CAYLSSTGGYEQYF. The CDR3, as DNA: TGTGCCTACTTATCGTCGACAGGGGGGTACGAGCAGTACTTC.

Only one count was recorded for this clone. The chain employs TRBV11-1 and TRBJ2-1, with D perhaps TRBD2 (5 bases). The CDR3 spans 15 residues. Germline lookup yields CDR1 SGHAT and CDR2 FQDESV (reference sequence). The V end lost 1 base, the J end lost 0 bases, and 7 bases lay between the germline ends. In DNA form, the CDR3 reads TGTGCCAGCAGCTTAGGTGGGAGCTCCTACAATGAGCAGTTCTTC. As protein: CASSLGGSSYNEQFF.

The gene calls are TRBV6-1 and TRBJ2-5, with a weak D call TRBD2 (6 bases). Per the germline V gene, CDR1 is MNHNS and CDR2 is SASEGT. The V end was cut by 3 bases, the J end by 11 bases, with 19 bases between. This CDR3 has 14 residues. The CDR3 spells CASSDGQRVGEQYF. The CDR3 DNA reads TGTGCCAGCAGTGATGGGCAGCGGGTCGGGGAGCAGTACTTC.